The clone carrying this T cell receptor beta chain was recorded a few times. Its antigen remains unidentified. TCRdb analysed the reads with MiXCR anew, one entry per CDR3 protein. In the table there are under 350,000 distinct CDR3 sequences, 9.6% of which are singletons. This record comes from a study of T cell repertoires in cytomegalovirus infection. Turning to the study itself: From public TCR beta signatures came an indication of both CMV infection and matching HLA type.

Study-level results: Cumulative public TCR beta family frequency identified CMV carriers with the relevant HLA. HLA-C-restricted, CMV-specific TCR beta clonotypes were dominant ex vivo.

CDR1 DFQATT and CDR2 SNEGSKA come from the germline V gene (reference sequence). Trimming pared 0 bases from V and 1 base from J, leaving 9 bases between. This CDR3 comprises 14 residues. The sample taken for sequencing was PBMCs. V is TRBV20-1 and J is TRBJ1-1; a weak D match, TRBD1 (6 bases). The TCR was taken from a human donor in good health (CMV status not recorded). Some clones in this sample may be carry-over from other donors' samples. This CDR3 reads CSARETGRNTEAFF. The CDR3, as DNA: TGCAGTGCTAGAGAAACAGGGAGGAACACTGAAGCTTTCTTT.